This entry features one T cell receptor (beta chain) sequence. Its specificity is not known. This entry belongs to a study of blood T cells in healthy people across ages. Study-wide results and caveats: Compared with aged donors, long-lived donors showed fewer expanded clones, suggesting selection. The study lacked donor CMV status, which possibly confounded expanded clonotype changes.

V shed 3 bases and J shed 13 bases, with 22 bases lying between them. CDR3 size: 15 residues. Then a second PCR, running roughly 7 to 11 cycles, was carried out with a sample-barcoded 5' primer and a J-beta primer mix. TCRdb re-called the 5' RACE reads with MiXCR, one entry per CDR3 protein. The sample holds more than 900,000 distinct CDR3 sequences, about 29% seen once. These data are also associated with another study on T cells of mothers and their children. As reported in that work: Within related and unrelated pairs, thymic selection shapes TCR recombination output in a similar way.

The sequence was collected from a woman aged 40 to 55 in good health. The sequencing sample was made of blood. J is TRBJ2-4 and V is TRBV12-3 or TRBV12-4; D gene unclear. The CDR3 region is CASSFIPGPRNEQYF. In DNA, the CDR3 is TGTGCCAGCAGTTTCATCCCCGGACCTCGCAATGAGCAGTACTTC.